A selection of T cell receptor beta chains follows, all from one sample in a study of CD8+ T cells in alopecia areata. TCRdb's copy holds only in-frame clones and misses some; the assay was immunoSEQ multiplex PCR. The sample has about 140,000 clones, about 86% seen once. This material consisted of CD8+ T cells sorted from blood, taken at week 4, from a patient treated with tofacitinib. Receptors originate from a human donor with alopecia areata. Each CDR3 is given with its conserved first and last residue. The D gene is left open where the match is weak. Rows may omit the clone size; those that give it use once, few, many or a size class.

TRBJ1-2,NA,TRBD1,TRBV2,TGTGCCAGTACAGGGGGCGCGTTCTATGGCTACACCTTC,CASTGGAFYGYTF
TRBJ2-1,few,NA,TRBV27,TGTGCCAGCAGCGCCTGGGCTTACAATGAGCAGTTCTTC,CASSAWAYNEQFF
TRBJ2-1,once,NA,TRBV13,TGTGCCAGCAGCTTACAACCTTGGGATGAGCAGTTCTTC,CASSLQPWDEQFF
TRBJ1-6,NA,NA,TRBV5-6,TGTGCCAGCAGCCCCGGGCCAAATTCACCCCTCCACTTT,CASSPGPNSPLHF
TRBJ2-5,NA,TRBD2,TRBV5-1,TGCGCCAGCAGCTTTAGTTTTTTGGGAGGGAAACAAGAGACCCAGTACTTC,CASSFSFLGGKQETQYF
TRBJ2-1,NA,TRBD2,TRBV30,TGTGCCTGGAGTGTACGCGGGGGACTGGACAATGAGCAGTTCTTC,CAWSVRGGLDNEQFF
TRBJ1-4,NA,NA,TRBV7-9,TGTGCCAGCAGCTTAGCGGGGCGGCCCGCACTGTTTTTT,CASSLAGRPALFF
TRBJ2-4,few,TRBD1,TRBV29-1,TGCAGCGTAGGCCGGACAGGGCTTAAAAACATTCAGTACTTC,CSVGRTGLKNIQYF
TRBJ2-2,NA,NA,TRBV4-1,TGCGCCAGCAGCCAAGAGGATAACACCGGGGAGCTGTTTTTT,CASSQEDNTGELFF
TRBJ1-2,once,NA,TRBV27,TGTGCCAGCAGTTTAACCCAAAACAGGGTGTCAGGCGGTGGCTACACCTTC,CASSLTQNRVSGGGYTF
TRBJ2-7,few,TRBD1,TRBV6-5,TGTGCCAGCAGTTACGGACAGGGAACCGAGCAGTACTTC,CASSYGQGTEQYF
TRBJ2-7,NA,TRBD1,TRBV5-4,TGTGCCAGCAGCTTGGGGGACAGGGCTTTCTCCTACGAGCAGTACTTC,CASSLGDRAFSYEQYF
TRBJ2-1,NA,NA,TRBV5-1,TGCGCCAGCAGCACGGGGGACAGCCCCTACAATGAGCAGTTCTTC,CASSTGDSPYNEQFF
TRBJ2-1,NA,NA,TRBV7-2,TGTGCCAGCAGCTTAATCTATGTTGACAATGAGCAGTTCTTC,CASSLIYVDNEQFF
TRBJ1-2,NA,NA,TRBV13,TGTGCCAGCAGCTTAGTGGGTGTCGGCTACACCTTC,CASSLVGVGYTF
TRBJ2-2,NA,TRBD1,TRBV5-1,TGCGCCAGCAGCGGGACAGCCACCGGGGAGCTGTTTTTT,CASSGTATGELFF
TRBJ2-1,few,NA,TRBV29-1,TGCAGCGTTTCCCAATACAATGAGCAGTTCTTC,CSVSQYNEQFF
TRBJ1-2,NA,NA,TRBV5-1,TGCGCCAGCCGGGATGAAGAGCGACTCACAGCGACTAACTATGGCTACACCTTC,CASRDEERLTATNYGYTF
TRBJ2-7,NA,NA,TRBV29-1,TGCAGCGTCGAGTTCGACAGCTACGAGCAGTACTTC,CSVEFDSYEQYF
TRBJ2-1,NA,NA,TRBV29-1,TGCAGCGTTGAAGATCAGACGGGGAACTACAATGAGCAGTTCTTC,CSVEDQTGNYNEQFF
TRBJ2-3,NA,NA,TRBV7-9,TGTGCCAATGGGGGCCTCACAGATACGCAGTATTTT,CANGGLTDTQYF
TRBJ1-1,NA,NA,TRBV27,TGTGCCAGCAGTTTATCGACTGCAAGCATCACTGAAGCTTTCTTT,CASSLSTASITEAFF
TRBJ1-2,NA,NA,TRBV5-4,TGTGCCAGCAGTCGAACCGGGGGGGAGGTTAGCTATGGCTACACCTTC,CASSRTGGEVSYGYTF
TRBJ2-1,NA,NA,TRBV7-2,TGTGCCAGCAGTTTCACTAGTTTCCATGAGCAGTTCTTC,CASSFTSFHEQFF
TRBJ2-1,NA,TRBD1,TRBV4-1,TGCGCCAGCAGCCAAGATTTGGTAGCAGGGGGCATTGGTGAGCAGTTCTTC,CASSQDLVAGGIGEQFF
TRBJ2-7,NA,TRBD1,TRBV29-1,TGCAGCGTTGTCTTGGGACAGGGTGGGTACGAGCAGTACTTC,CSVVLGQGGYEQYF
TRBJ1-5,NA,NA,TRBV6-5,TGTGCCAGCAGCTTGCAAGGGTTCAGCAATCAGCCCCAGCATTTT,CASSLQGFSNQPQHF
TRBJ2-5,NA,NA,TRBV27,TGTGCCAGCAGTTTAAGGCCCCAAGAGACCCAGTACTTC,CASSLRPQETQYF
TRBJ2-3,NA,TRBD2,TRBV29-1,TGCAGCGTTGAAAGGACTAGCGGGGGGGGCACAGATACGCAGTATTTT,CSVERTSGGGTDTQYF
TRBJ2-1,NA,NA,TRBV7-8,TGTGCCAGCAGCGCTGACTTCAATGAGCAGTTCTTC,CASSADFNEQFF
TRBJ2-2,NA,NA,TRBV9,TGTGCCAGCAGCCCCCTTTCCGGGCTTGAGGTCGGGGAGCTGTTTTTT,CASSPLSGLEVGELFF
TRBJ1-1,NA,TRBD1,TRBV7-2,TGTGCCAGCAGCCTTTCCGACAGGGGGAACACTGAAGCTTTCTTT,CASSLSDRGNTEAFF
TRBJ2-3,NA,NA,TRBV5-1,TGCGCCAGCTTTTTTTCAGGAGGCACAGATACGCAGTATTTT,CASFFSGGTDTQYF
TRBJ2-1,NA,NA,TRBV11-1,TGTGCCAGCAGCCTAGCCGGGGACTTTTCCTACAATGAGCAGTTCTTC,CASSLAGDFSYNEQFF
TRBJ1-2,NA,TRBD1,TRBV27,TGTGCCAGCAGTACGGACAGGGACTATGGCTACACCTTC,CASSTDRDYGYTF
TRBJ2-5,NA,TRBD1,TRBV4-1,TGCGCCAGCAGCCACGTACAGGGGAACCAAGAGACCCAGTACTTC,CASSHVQGNQETQYF
TRBJ2-1,once,TRBD2,TRBV6-1,TGTGCCAGCGAGATAGCGGGAGCTTACAATGAGCAGTTCTTC,CASEIAGAYNEQFF
TRBJ2-5,NA,NA,TRBV10-1,TGCGCCAGCAGTGATGTGTTGTCGGAGACCCAGTACTTC,CASSDVLSETQYF
TRBJ2-3,few,TRBD1,TRBV29-1,TGCAGCGTTGATGAACCGGGACAGGGGACAGATACGCAGTATTTT,CSVDEPGQGTDTQYF
TRBJ2-7,NA,NA,TRBV19,TGTGCCAGTAGTATCTTGGACAGTACCTACGAGCAGTACTTC,CASSILDSTYEQYF
TRBJ2-7,NA,TRBD1,TRBV9,TGTGCCAGCAGCGTCTTGCCGGGACAGGGGATGCCCGAGCAGTACTTC,CASSVLPGQGMPEQYF
TRBJ2-5,NA,NA,TRBV2,TGTGCCAGCATAGTTCGTGGGATCTCCACGGGGAAGACCCAGTACTTC,CASIVRGISTGKTQYF
TRBJ2-1,NA,NA,TRBV27,TGTGCCAGCAGTTTATCGAGCTACTACAATGAGCAGTTCTTC,CASSLSSYYNEQFF
TRBJ2-3,NA,TRBD1,TRBV27,TGTGCCAGCAGCCCGACAGGGGGGGCGGATACGCAGTATTTT,CASSPTGGADTQYF
TRBJ2-3,NA,NA,TRBV5-4,TGTGCCAGCGCAAAGATGGAAATCACAGATACGCAGTATTTT,CASAKMEITDTQYF
TRBJ2-7,once,TRBD1,TRBV29-1,TGCAGCTACTTTGACAGGGGGTGGGAGCAGTACTTC,CSYFDRGWEQYF
TRBJ2-7,few,NA,TRBV7-9,TGTGCCAGCAGCCTGTATAGCTCCTACGAGCAGTACTTC,CASSLYSSYEQYF
TRBJ2-7,NA,TRBD1,TRBV19,TGTGCCAGTAGCTCCGGGACAGGCGGCTACGAGCAGTACTTC,CASSSGTGGYEQYF
TRBJ2-2,NA,NA,TRBV29-1,TGCAGCGTTGAAGGATCCCGAGGGACCGGGGAGCTGTTTTTT,CSVEGSRGTGELFF
TRBJ2-1,NA,TRBD2,TRBV13,TGTGCCAGCAGCTTAAGACTAGCGGAGATCTCCTACAATGAGCAGTTCTTC,CASSLRLAEISYNEQFF
TRBJ1-1,NA,NA,TRBV4-1,TGCGCCAGCAGCCAAGGGGAGAACACTGAAGCTTTCTTT,CASSQGENTEAFF
TRBJ1-6,NA,NA,TRBV2,TGTGCCAGCAGCCTAAACCGTCGGGAGTATAATTCACCCCTCCACTTT,CASSLNRREYNSPLHF
TRBJ2-1,NA,NA,TRBV5-4,TGTGCCAGCAGCAGTTCAGGGAACAATGAGCAGTTCTTC,CASSSSGNNEQFF